This entry features one T cell receptor beta chain sequence. This clone was observed a handful of times. Relative to the germline gene, one junction end is altered; a read error may explain this. This specimen belongs to a study of blood T cell repertoires in acute mononucleosis (TCRdb year 2020). Regarding the study in general: Acute-phase samples, which represented the primary response, were collected within 2 weeks of symptom onset. During acute infection, about 2% and 1.2% of blood CD8 T cells were made up of mean YVL-BR-specific and GLC-BM-specific cells, respectively. The mean EBV load in blood was roughly 3.8 log10 genome copies per million B cells during acute infection, compared with about 2.8 at convalescence. The study at large found these results: In TCR repertoire selection for BRLF1 (YVL-BR), TCRalpha CDR3 motifs had a dominant role, while TCRbeta had a minimal role. Because only a fraction of each donor's blood was analyzed, sampling error might partly account for the low clonotype overlap between the acute and convalescent samples. Just roughly 8.1% of the unique acute clonotypes remained in convalescence, but these persisting clonotypes accounted for most of the response, and new, diverse de novo clonotypes seemingly replaced the other acute clonotypes. The cohort comprised only three donors, so group averages rested on very few individuals.

The time point label, as the study defines it: acute infectious mononucleosis, at clinical presentation within 2 weeks of symptom onset (visit 1). The study tracked CD8 T cell responses to two immunodominant EBV epitopes, BRLF1 109 (YVL-BR) and BMLF1 280 (GLC-BM), over primary infection. A positive serum heterophile antibody test together with EBV viral capsid antigen-specific IgM pointed to primary EBV infection. Total CD8 T cells were first enriched from PBMCs by magnetic positive selection (MACS). A FACSAria III was used to sort live CD3+ CD8+ tetramer+ cells to over 90% purity. A PE-conjugated tetramer loaded with the BRLF1 109-117 peptide was used to sort the cells. After tetramer sorting, TCR repertoires of EBV epitope-specific CD8 T cells were deep-sequenced directly ex vivo at acute infection and at convalescence. Three people aged roughly 18 to 29 with clinical acute infectious mononucleosis and laboratory evidence of primary EBV infection were used as donors. Heparinized peripheral blood was collected once when donors presented clinically with mononucleosis symptoms and a second time roughly 6 months afterward. PBMCs were isolated by Ficoll-Paque density gradient centrifugation.

From cysteine to phenylalanine, the CDR3 is 21 amino acids long. CDR3 DNA is the only sequence kept; it has 63 bases, read in frame from the first base. CDR1 is given as SQVTM and CDR2 as ANQGSEA, both from the germline V gene. For TCR profiling, total RNA from at least 8,000 sorted tetramer+ CD8 T cells was reverse transcribed into cDNA. CDR3 regions were amplified by PCR with primers annealing to V and J regions, adding unique molecular identifiers to track templates. Profiling of the TCRalpha and TCRbeta chains was done on the immunoSEQ platform, including the sequencing and error-correction standards of that platform. The original methods were these. Clonal copy numbers were corrected for sequencing and PCR errors, and IMGT conventions were followed to define CDR3s. Analysis was restricted to productive rearrangements and performed with immunoSEQ Analyzer versions 2.0 and 3.0, while gene-pairing frequencies underwent further processing in Microsoft Excel. Circos plots were used to display V-J pairings, and MEME together with a custom motifSearch program was used to find CDR3 motifs. The probability of generation of TCR sequences was calculated using the OLGA algorithm. Clonotypes seen at both visits were called persistent; those seen only acutely were nonpersistent; those seen only at convalescence were de novo. Any amino acid clonotype used by more than one donor was defined as a public TCR. Imported from immuneACCESS, the table was reduced by TCRdb to in-frame sequences with V and J called. These copies leave out some clones; in studies compared against another copy, an unresolved V gene accounts for under half, and the cause of the remainder is not known. The V and J calls and clone size are taken from that table; D and trimming were inferred from the DNA. The sample has about 2,200 clones on record, roughly 28% of them singletons. Clones ranked in the top ten supply 44% of the sample.

This chain is built from TRBV29-1 and TRBJ2-1; 13 nucleotides in the junction match TRBD2. The sequence was obtained from a woman aged 18-30 years with infectious mononucleosis caused by EBV. The sample here was EBV YVL epitope tetramer+ CD8+ T cells sorted from PBMCs, taken during acute infectious mononucleosis. This sample's cell subset or site label indicates: CD8 T cells binding a tetramer with EBV BRLF1 109-117 peptide (YVL-BR). The CDR3 here reads CRVGGPGSGTSGAYSYNEQFF. The nucleotides are TGCCGCGTAGGAGGGCCAGGGTCCGGGACTAGCGGGGCATACTCCTACAATGAGCAGTTCTTC.